The rows below give T cell receptor beta chains drawn from one sample of a study of T cell changes during pregnancy in multiple sclerosis. Measured with immunoSEQ multiplex PCR; TCRdb has only the in-frame clones, and not every one. This table holds tens of thousands of clones, 92% found once. Here the sequenced sample was peripheral blood, taken in the first trimester of pregnancy. These receptors were taken from a female donor with multiple sclerosis, enrolled in a pregnancy study. The CDR3 runs from the conserved cysteine through the conserved F or W. The D gene is left open where the match is weak. Clone size appears in some rows only: once, few, many, or a class for an expanded clone.

CASSFAGRGANVLTF,TGTGCCAGCAGCTTTGCTGGGAGGGGGGCCAACGTCCTGACTTTC,TRBJ2-6,-,TRBV5-8,-
CASSMTGNSNQPQHF,TGTGCCAGCAGCATGACAGGGAATAGCAATCAGCCCCAGCATTTT,TRBJ1-5,TRBD1,TRBV5-5,-
CASGLAGQEYEQYF,TGTGCTAGTGGTTTGGCGGGACAGGAATACGAGCAGTACTTC,TRBJ2-7,TRBD1,TRBV12-5,-
CASAGMTANTEAFF,TGTGCCAGCGCGGGAATGACAGCTAACACTGAAGCTTTCTTT,TRBJ1-1,-,TRBV6-6,-
CASSLEGAGQPQHF,TGTGCCAGCAGCTTGGAGGGGGCTGGGCAGCCCCAGCATTTT,TRBJ1-5,TRBD1,TRBV5-4,-
CAINGGQGATYGYTF,TGTGCCATCAATGGAGGGCAGGGGGCCACCTATGGCTACACCTTC,TRBJ1-2,TRBD1,TRBV10-3,-
CAISWGPNTEAFF,TGTGCCATCAGTTGGGGCCCGAACACTGAAGCTTTCTTT,TRBJ1-1,-,TRBV10-3,-
CASSAVSTEAFF,TGTGCCAGCAGCGCAGTGTCCACTGAAGCTTTCTTT,TRBJ1-1,-,TRBV11-1,-
CASSARTGGRSDTQYF,TGTGCCAGTAGTGCCCGGACAGGGGGGAGATCAGATACGCAGTATTTT,TRBJ2-3,TRBD1,TRBV19,-
CASSLILNEQFF,TGTGCCAGCAGCTTAATCCTCAATGAGCAGTTCTTC,TRBJ2-1,-,TRBV7-2,-
CASTLTGSGNTIYF,TGTGCCAGCACCCTGACAGGCTCTGGAAACACCATATATTTT,TRBJ1-3,-,TRBV6-6,-
CASRDAGGSETQYF,TGTGCCAGTAGGGATGCGGGGGGTAGTGAGACCCAGTACTTC,TRBJ2-5,TRBD2,TRBV19,-
CASSQAPSDGSQHF,TGCGCCAGCAGCCAAGCTCCGTCTGACGGGTCCCAGCATTTT,TRBJ1-5,-,TRBV4-1,-
CATSLAGGTDTQYF,TGTGCCACATCGCTAGCGGGGGGGACAGATACGCAGTATTTT,TRBJ2-3,TRBD2,TRBV19,-
CASSRTGNTGELFF,TGTGCCAGCAGCCGGACAGGGAACACCGGGGAGCTGTTTTTT,TRBJ2-2,TRBD1,TRBV11-1,once
CASSLTPWGSGGLRDTQYF,TGTGCCAGCAGCTTAACCCCCTGGGGTAGCGGGGGCCTAAGGGATACGCAGTATTTT,TRBJ2-3,TRBD2,TRBV7-3,once
CASSLSGGNIQYF,TGTGCCAGCAGCTTAAGCGGGGGAAACATTCAGTACTTC,TRBJ2-4,TRBD2,TRBV7-8,-
CASTGGLAASTDTQYF,TGTGCCAGCACTGGGGGACTAGCCGCTAGCACAGATACGCAGTATTTT,TRBJ2-3,TRBD2,TRBV7-2,-
CASSLVVSGRNQPQHF,TGTGCCAGCAGCTTAGTGGTGTCAGGTCGCAATCAGCCCCAGCATTTT,TRBJ1-5,-,TRBV7-9,-
CASSLESGAANTGELFF,TGTGCCAGCAGCTTAGAGTCAGGGGCTGCGAACACCGGGGAGCTGTTTTTT,TRBJ2-2,-,TRBV7-2,-
CASSFWHNSYEQYF,TGTGCCAGCAGCTTCTGGCATAACTCCTACGAGCAGTACTTC,TRBJ2-7,-,TRBV5-6,-
CASSWDRGNGYTF,TGTGCCAGTAGCTGGGACAGGGGTAACGGCTACACCTTC,TRBJ1-2,TRBD1,TRBV19,-